Given below is one TCR beta chain in context. The target antigen is unknown. This sample was taken from a study of CD8+ T cells in alopecia areata. Germline V gives CDR1 PRHDT, CDR2 FYEKMQ (reference sequence). V was cut by 5 bases and J by 2 bases, with 13 bases left in between. This CDR3 spans 14 amino acids. Findings and limits, study-wide: It was less clear whether patients shared TCRs than it was in mice, possibly because of HLA. Compared with normal scalp, lesional scalp had higher clonality and more expanded CD8+ clones.

Following extraction, RNA underwent reverse transcription to cDNA, which served as the sequencing template. TCRdb keeps only in-frame clones here, not all; method: immunoSEQ multiplex PCR. The sample has some 120,000 clones; 47% are singletons. Peripheral blood and lesional scalp punch biopsies were taken from alopecia areata patients. Sequenced material: NKG2D-low CD8+ T cells sorted from blood. This chain connects TRBV13 to TRBJ2-7; D perhaps matches TRBD1 (6 bases). The source of this sequence is a human donor with alopecia areata. The CDR3 DNA sequence: TGTGCCAGCAGCGCCGGGACAACTCCCTACGAGCAGTACTTC. Amino acid sequence: CASSAGTTPYEQYF.